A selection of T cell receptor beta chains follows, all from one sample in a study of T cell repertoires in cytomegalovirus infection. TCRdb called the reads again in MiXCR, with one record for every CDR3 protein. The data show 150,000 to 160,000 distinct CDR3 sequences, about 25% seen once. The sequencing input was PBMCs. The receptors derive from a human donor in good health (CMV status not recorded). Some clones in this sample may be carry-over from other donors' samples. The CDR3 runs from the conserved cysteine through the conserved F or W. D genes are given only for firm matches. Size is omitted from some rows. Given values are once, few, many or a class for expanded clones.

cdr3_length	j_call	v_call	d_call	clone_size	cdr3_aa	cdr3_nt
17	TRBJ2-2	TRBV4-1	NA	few	CASSQDVGGLTGGELFF	TGTGCCAGCAGCCAAGATGTAGGAGGGCTGACTGGGGGGGAGCTGTTTTTT
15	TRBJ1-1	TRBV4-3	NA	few	CASSQDSAGNTEAFF	TGCGCCAGCAGCCAAGATTCGGCAGGGAACACTGAAGCTTTCTTT
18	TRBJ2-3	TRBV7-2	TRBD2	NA	CASSLKGTSGGTTDTQYF	TGTGCCAGCAGCTTAAAGGGGACGAGCGGGGGGACCACAGATACGCAGTATTTT
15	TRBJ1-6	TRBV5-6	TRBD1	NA	CASSQSVRDRGPLHF	TGTGCCAGCAGCCAAAGTGTCCGGGACAGGGGACCCCTCCACTTT
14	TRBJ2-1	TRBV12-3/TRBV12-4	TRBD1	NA	CASREDRGNNEQFF	TGTGCCAGCAGGGAGGACAGGGGAAACAATGAGCAGTTCTTC
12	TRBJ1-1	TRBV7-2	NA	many	CASSFAGAEAFF	TGTGCCAGCAGCTTCGCGGGAGCCGAAGCTTTCTTT
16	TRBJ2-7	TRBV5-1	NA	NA	CASSSTQGPTIYEQYF	TGCGCCAGCAGCTCTACCCAGGGTCCGACGATCTACGAGCAGTACTTC
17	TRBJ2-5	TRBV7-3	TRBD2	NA	CASSPFPLAGGPETQYF	TGTGCCAGCAGCCCTTTCCCTTTAGCGGGAGGGCCGGAGACCCAGTACTTC
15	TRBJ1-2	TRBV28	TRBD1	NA	CASILVGQGADGYTF	TGTGCCAGCATCCTTGTCGGCCAGGGGGCTGATGGCTACACCTTC
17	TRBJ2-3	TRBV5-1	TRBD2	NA	CASSFLAGVMGGDTQYF	TGCGCCAGCAGCTTCTTAGCGGGAGTCATGGGAGGAGATACGCAGTATTTT
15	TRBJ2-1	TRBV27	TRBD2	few	CASSLSGSSYNEQFF	TGTGCCAGCAGTCTTAGCGGGAGCTCCTACAATGAGCAGTTCTTC
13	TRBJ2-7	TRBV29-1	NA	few	CSVEDGPPGPHYF	TGCAGCGTTGAAGATGGGCCTCCCGGGCCCCATTACTTC